Listed below are T cell receptor beta chains from one sample, sequenced in a study of cytomegalovirus exposure and HLA in healthy donors. TCRdb's table, derived via immunoSEQ multiplex PCR, lists solely in-frame clones and lacks some. Here the sample spans around 140,000 clones, around 77% being singletons. The sample taken for sequencing was PBMCs. The receptors come from a male donor in good health and CMV-seropositive. Each CDR3 is given with its conserved first and last residue. D genes are given only for firm matches. Size is stated for part of the rows, as once, few or many counts, or as a class when the clone is expanded.

TRBJ1-2	TRBV7-2	15	TRBD1	once	CASSQRRDRITSYTF	TGTGCCAGCAGCCAACGCCGGGACAGGATCACAAGCTACACCTTC
TRBJ2-7	TRBV28	14	NA	NA	CASSAWGISYEQYF	TGTGCCAGCAGTGCCTGGGGCATCTCCTACGAGCAGTACTTC
TRBJ2-7	TRBV28	13	NA	NA	CASSLGSWYEQYF	TGTGCCAGCAGTTTGGGGAGTTGGTACGAGCAGTACTTC
TRBJ1-1	TRBV6-5	14	TRBD1	NA	CASAPTGGKAEAFF	TGTGCCAGCGCTCCGACAGGGGGCAAAGCTGAAGCTTTCTTT
TRBJ2-3	TRBV9	15	TRBD2	NA	CASSLAAGGDDTQYF	TGTGCCAGCAGCCTAGCGGCGGGGGGAGACGATACGCAGTATTTT
TRBJ2-7	TRBV30	10	TRBD1	NA	CAWGGTVLYF	TGTGCCTGGGGTGGGACAGTTCTTTACTTC
TRBJ2-7	TRBV11-2	13	NA	NA	CASSLPLAYEQYF	TGTGCCAGCAGCTTACCCCTCGCCTACGAGCAGTACTTC
TRBJ2-4	TRBV5-1	18	TRBD2	NA	CASSMYLQGGLAKNIQYF	TGCGCCAGCAGCATGTACCTTCAGGGAGGGTTAGCCAAAAACATTCAGTACTTC
TRBJ1-2	TRBV5-4	16	NA	NA	CASSSTDYSGGYGYTF	TGTGCCAGCAGCTCTACGGATTATTCGGGAGGCTATGGCTACACCTTC
TRBJ2-5	TRBV5-1	15	TRBD2	NA	CASSLLAGREETQYF	TGCGCCAGCAGCTTGCTAGCGGGGAGGGAGGAGACCCAGTACTTC
TRBJ1-5	TRBV5-6	13	NA	NA	CASSLSGNQPQHF	TGTGCCAGCAGCTTATCAGGTAATCAGCCCCAGCATTTT
TRBJ2-5	TRBV5-1	15	TRBD1	NA	CASSFGQGARETQYF	TGCGCCAGCAGCTTCGGACAGGGGGCGCGGGAGACCCAGTACTTC
TRBJ2-1	TRBV7-3	12	NA	few	CASSTDSSEQFF	TGTGCCAGCAGCACGGACTCAAGTGAGCAGTTCTTC
TRBJ2-2	TRBV30	15	TRBD1	once	CACPPRTGGTGELFF	TGTGCCTGCCCCCCCAGGACAGGGGGCACCGGGGAGCTGTTTTTT
TRBJ2-1	TRBV9	16	TRBD1	NA	CASSVVPGDRVAEQFF	TGTGCCAGCAGCGTAGTCCCCGGGGACAGGGTTGCTGAGCAGTTCTTC
TRBJ2-3	TRBV7-9	15	TRBD2	few	CASSMGLAGTDTQYF	TGTGCCAGCAGCATGGGACTAGCGGGCACAGATACGCAGTATTTT
TRBJ2-7	TRBV28	15	TRBD1	NA	CASSSDRGDTYEQYF	TGTGCCAGCAGTTCAGACAGGGGCGATACCTACGAGCAGTACTTC
TRBJ2-7	TRBV11-2	18	NA	NA	CASSLLALGLELTYEQYF	TGTGCCAGCAGCTTATTAGCCCTGGGACTGGAGCTAACCTACGAGCAGTACTTC
TRBJ2-5	TRBV11-2	16	TRBD2	once	CASSEGLAGDRETQYF	TGTGCCAGCAGCGAGGGACTAGCGGGGGATCGAGAGACCCAGTACTTC
TRBJ2-5	TRBV4-1	17	TRBD2	NA	CASSQESGLAGKETQYF	TGCGCCAGCAGCCAAGAATCAGGACTAGCGGGGAAAGAGACCCAGTACTTC
TRBJ2-7	TRBV5-4	15	TRBD2	NA	CASSSGLAGGYEQYF	TGTGCCAGCAGCTCGGGACTAGCGGGAGGGTACGAGCAGTACTTC
TRBJ2-2	TRBV7-2	15	NA	NA	CASSLATANTGELFF	TGTGCCAGCAGCTTAGCGACAGCGAACACCGGGGAGCTGTTTTTT